This T cell receptor (beta chain) was sequenced for a study of T cells in Graves' hyperthyroidism and ophthalmopathy. Whole-study findings and limits: Blood samples included most of the expanded thyroid clonotypes exceeding 0.001.

Graves' hyperthyroidism was deemed stable given no ophthalmopathy progression within 18 months. The study excluded patients with uncontrolled infection, other autoimmune disease, pregnancy or lactation. On this clonotype: Its antigen remains unidentified.

The germline gives CDR1 SEHNR, CDR2 FQNEAQ (reference sequence). The length of the CDR3 is 15 residues. V trimming: 2 bases; J trimming: 6 bases; junction bases outside the gene matches: 6. Using RNA transcripts as the source, TCR beta CDR3 regions were amplified. The study used the HTBI primer set for a first-round RT-PCR of the TCR CDR3. One entry per CDR3 protein results from TCRdb running MiXCR on the multiplex PCR reads. Of roughly 330,000 distinct CDR3 sequences listed, around a sixth are singletons. The sequence derives from a man aged 25-40 years with Graves' hyperthyroidism. The V and J genes are TRBV7-9 and TRBJ2-2; 7 bases agree with TRBD2. Sequencing input: blood. The CDR3 region has the DNA TGTGCCAGCAGCTTAAGGGACTATCCTGCCGGGGAGCTGTTTTTT. It yields the protein CASSLRDYPAGELFF.